This T cell receptor (beta chain) was sequenced during a study of cytotoxic CD8 clonotypes in ibrutinib-treated CLL. TCRdb's table, derived via immunoSEQ multiplex PCR, lists solely in-frame clones and lacks some. The profile shows some 300,000 clones, about 77% of them singletons. The CDR3 totals 15 residues. After removal of 6 bases from V and 2 bases from J, the junction contained 9 bases not matched to a gene. CDR1 and CDR2 (germline): MDHEN, SYDVKM. This chain connects TRBV28 to TRBJ2-7; 8 nucleotides agree with TRBD1. The sample in question was PBMCs, obtained before ibrutinib treatment. This TCR came from a human donor with chronic lymphocytic leukemia. CDR3 sequence reads: CASSKTGERAYEQYF. As DNA, the CDR3 is TGTGCCAGCAGCAAGACAGGGGAGAGGGCCTACGAGCAGTACTTC.